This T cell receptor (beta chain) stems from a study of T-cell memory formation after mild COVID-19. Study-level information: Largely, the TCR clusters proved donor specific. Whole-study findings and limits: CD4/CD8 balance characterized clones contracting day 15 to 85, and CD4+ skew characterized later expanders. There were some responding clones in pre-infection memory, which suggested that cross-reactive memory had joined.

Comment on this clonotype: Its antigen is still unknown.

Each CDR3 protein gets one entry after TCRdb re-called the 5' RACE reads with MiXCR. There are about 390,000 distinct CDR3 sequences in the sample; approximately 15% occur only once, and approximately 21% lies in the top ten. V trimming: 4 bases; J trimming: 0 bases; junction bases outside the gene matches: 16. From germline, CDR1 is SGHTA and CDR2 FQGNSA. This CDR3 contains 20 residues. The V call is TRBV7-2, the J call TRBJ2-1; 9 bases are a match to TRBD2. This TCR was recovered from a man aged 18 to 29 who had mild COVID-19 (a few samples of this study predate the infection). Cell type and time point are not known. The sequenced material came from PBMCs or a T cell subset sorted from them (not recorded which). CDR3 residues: CASSSRGGVVAGSSYNEQFF. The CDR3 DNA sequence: TGTGCCAGCAGCTCCCGCGGGGGGGTTGTAGCGGGGAGCTCCTACAATGAGCAGTTCTTC.